Below, 24 T cell receptor beta chains from the same sample are listed, as sequenced in a study of early T cells in non-severe SARS-CoV-2 infection. TCRdb passed the 5' RACE reads through MiXCR, listing each CDR3 protein once. The sample comprises about 33,000 distinct CDR3 sequences, 4% to 5% of which are singletons, and 7.9% rests with the top ten. Sequences were obtained from whole blood. Receptor source: an adult who was a healthcare worker with PCR-confirmed SARS-CoV-2 infection or an uninfected control (not recorded which).

This clonotype has just a few counts. This sequence joins TRBV19 and TRBJ2-2; 11 bases are shared with TRBD1. From germline, CDR1 is LNHDA and CDR2 SQIVND (reference sequence). This CDR3 comprises 16 residues. J lost 6 bases, V lost 3 bases, and 6 bases had no gene match. CDR3 protein: CASSIPDRGLSGELFF. The DNA of the CDR3 is TGTGCCAGTAGTATCCCGGACAGGGGGCTCTCCGGGGAGCTGTTTTTT. The entire variable domain, with the rest obtained from reference TRBV19 and TRBJ2-2, is as follows: DGGITQSPKYLFRKEGQNVTLSCEQNLNHDAMYWYRQDPGQGLRLIYYSQIVNDFQKGDIAEGYSVSREKKESFPLTVTSAQKNPTAFYLCASSIPDRGLSGELFFGEGSRLTVL.

At least ten counts were recorded for this clonotype. The chain links TRBV7-2 to TRBJ2-3, with 12 bases identical to TRBD2. Unmatched junction bases numbered 16, after V lost 5 bases and J lost 4 bases. This CDR3 region has 19 residues. CDR1 and CDR2 from the germline V gene are SGHTA and FQGNSA. CDR3 sequence reads: CASSRTGASGGARADTQYF. The DNA for the CDR3 is TGTGCCAGCAGCCGTACCGGGGCTAGCGGGGGGGCAAGGGCAGATACGCAGTATTTT.

This clonotype has at least ten counts. The V and J genes are TRBV6-7 and TRBJ2-1, with D possibly TRBD2 on 6 matching bases. TRBV6-7 is treated as an ORF (open reading frame) with a function not yet certain. The CDR3 length is 16 residues. With 6 bases removed from V and 3 bases from J, the gap between germline ends came to 18 bases. The CDR3 loop reads CASSHPPVRDYNEQFF. DNA for the CDR3: TGTGCCAGCAGCCACCCTCCTGTGCGGGACTACAATGAGCAGTTCTTC.

This clonotype was seen many times. This rearrangement joins TRBV7-2 to TRBJ1-4; D is unresolved. The CDR3 totals 14 residues. Per the germline V gene, CDR1 is SGHTA and CDR2 is FQGNSA. Trimming took 3 bases from V and 0 from J, leaving 5 bases between them. The CDR3 DNA follows: TGTGCCAGCAGCTTCGGGACAACTAATGAAAAACTGTTTTTT. It specifies CASSFGTTNEKLFF.

This clonotype was found many times. The chain recombines TRBV2 with TRBJ1-5; D is unresolved. The CDR3 length is 15 residues. From germline, CDR1 is SNHLY and CDR2 FYNNEI. V gave up 5 bases and J gave up 4 bases, with 15 bases separating them. The CDR3 is CASSPLSSLNQPQHF. As DNA, the CDR3 is TGTGCCAGCAGTCCCCTCTCTAGTCTAAATCAGCCCCAGCATTTT.

The sample holds a few counts of this clonotype. The chain joins TRBV5-1 to TRBJ1-1; D gene ambiguous. The CDR3 totals 13 residues. Germline V gives CDR1 SGHRS, CDR2 YFSETQ. Trimming cost V 4 bases and J 1 base, with 8 bases left between them. The CDR3 DNA is TGCGCCAGCAGCATTAACAGGAACACTGAAGCTTTCTTT. Translation: CASSINRNTEAFF.

At least ten counts were recorded for this clonotype. The rearrangement uses TRBV6-2 or TRBV6-3 and TRBJ2-1; TRBD1 aligns across 7 bases. The germline V gene encodes CDR1 MNHEY and CDR2 SVGEGT. J lost 7 bases, V lost 6 bases, and 9 bases had no gene match. The CDR3 totals 14 residues. The CDR3 DNA sequence: TGTGCCAGCAGCCGCCTAGCAGGGGGTAATGAGCAGTTCTTC. It specifies CASSRLAGGNEQFF.

This clonotype has ten or more counts. The chain recombines TRBV20-1 with TRBJ1-5; 10 bases are shared with TRBD1. Trimming cost V 2 bases and J 0 bases; bases outside gene matches: 10. Germline values: CDR1 DFQATT, CDR2 SNEGSKA (reference sequence). This CDR3 comprises 18 residues. CDR3 region: CSARRSGQGTDSNQPQHF. DNA of the CDR3: TGCAGTGCTAGAAGATCGGGACAGGGGACAGATAGCAATCAGCCCCAGCATTTT.

In its sample, this clonotype was seen a few times. The chain recombines TRBV20-1 with TRBJ1-5; D is possibly TRBD1 (5 bases). The V and J ends lost 5 bases and 5 bases respectively, with 16 bases between them. The germline gives CDR1 DFQATT, CDR2 SNEGSKA (reference sequence). CDR3 length: 14 amino acids. The chain's CDR3 is CSAHRGSGDQPQHF. DNA of the CDR3: TGCAGTGCTCACCGGGGGTCCGGGGATCAGCCCCAGCATTTT.

This clonotype came up many times. The genes are TRBV20-1 and TRBJ2-1; D call uncertain. V lost 6 bases, J lost 1 base, and 13 bases lay in between. This CDR3 spans 14 amino acids. The germline CDR1 and CDR2 sequences are DFQATT and SNEGSKA (reference sequence). In nucleotides, the CDR3 is TGCAGTGCCCCGAAAAGCCCTTCCTACAATGAGCAGTTCTTC. Translating gives CSAPKSPSYNEQFF.

This clonotype was counted ten times or more. The gene calls are TRBV28 and TRBJ2-1, with D perhaps assigned TRBD1 or TRBD2 (7 bases each). The CDR3 sequence is 14 residues long. V was pared by 7 bases and J by 9 bases, with 19 bases between. Germline CDR1 and CDR2: MDHEN and SYDVKM. This chain's CDR3 is CASIWGGGYGEQFF. The CDR3 coding sequence is TGTGCCAGCATTTGGGGAGGGGGCTATGGTGAGCAGTTCTTC. The full variable domain, in which reference TRBV28 and TRBJ2-1 provide the parts outside the CDR3, is DVKVTQSSRYLVKRTGEKVFLECVQDMDHENMFWYRQDPGLGLRLIYFSYDVKMKEKGDIPEGYSVSREKKERFSLILESASTNQTSMYLCASIWGGGYGEQFFGPGTRLTVL.

This clonotype has ten or more counts. The chain recombines TRBV6-4 with TRBJ2-3, with TRBD2 matching 7 bases. This CDR3 has 11 residues. Per germline, CDR1 MRHNA and CDR2 SNTAGT. V shed 8 bases and J 6 bases; nucleotides not matched to a gene: 2. The CDR3 is CASRRGDTQYF. CDR3 DNA sequence: TGTGCCAGCCGGCGGGGGGATACGCAGTATTTT.

This clonotype has a count of ten or more. V and J are TRBV4-3 and TRBJ1-3; a possible D gene is TRBD1 (5 bases). The V and J ends lost 1 base and 0 bases respectively, with 10 bases between them. CDR1 LGHNA and CDR2 YSLEER come from the germline V gene. This CDR3 has 16 residues. CDR3: CASSQALRGSGNTIYF. Here the CDR3 DNA reads TGCGCCAGCAGCCAAGCACTGAGGGGCTCTGGAAACACCATATATTTT.

This chain links TRBV7-9 with TRBJ1-2, with no clear D. This CDR3 has 14 amino acids. Germline-derived CDR1 and CDR2 are SEHNR and FQNEAQ (reference sequence). V was trimmed by 4 bases and J by 3 bases, leaving 12 bases between them. CDR3 coding DNA: TGTGCCAGCAGCTCGAGTGATCGCTACTATGGCTACACCTTC. It codes for CASSSSDRYYGYTF. The full variable domain, completed using reference TRBV7-9 and TRBJ1-2, is DTGVSQNPRHKITKRGQNVTFRCDPISEHNRLYWYRQTLGQGPEFLTYFQNEAQLEKSRLLSDRFSAERPKGSFSTLEIQRTEQGDSAMYLCASSSSDRYYGYTFGSGTRLTVV.

Details on this clonotype: This clone may be a read error of a much larger clone one base away. This chain joins TRBV5-1 and TRBJ2-1, with D possibly TRBD2 on 5 matching bases. CDR3 length: 14 residues. Germline V gives CDR1 SGHRS, CDR2 YFSETQ. With 4 bases removed from V and 7 bases from J, the gap between germline ends came to 15 bases. The CDR3 sequence is CASSRKEVANEQFF. As DNA, the CDR3 is TGCGCCAGCAGCCGTAAGGAGGTGGCTAATGAGCAGTTCTTC. Variable domain in full (rest from reference TRBV5-1 and TRBJ2-1): KAGVTQTPRYLIKTRGQQVTLSCSPISGHRSVSWYQQTPGQGLQFLFEYFSETQRNKGNFPGRFSGRQFSNSRSEMNVSTLELGDSALYLCASSRKEVANEQFFGPGTRLTVL.

This clonotype was counted between two and nine times. The gene calls are TRBV6-1 and TRBJ1-2; D gene ambiguous. Germline-derived CDR1 and CDR2 are MNHNS and SASEGT. This CDR3 contains 15 residues. Trimming cost V 1 base and J 0 bases, with 9 bases left between them. The CDR3 here is CASSEDSATNYGYTF. CDR3 in DNA: TGTGCCAGCAGTGAAGATAGCGCGACTAACTATGGCTACACCTTC.

This clonotype was observed many times. V is TRBV7-2 and J is TRBJ1-3; D remains ambiguous. This CDR3 is 12 amino acids long. Trimming pared 1 base from V and 6 bases from J, leaving 4 bases between. Germline V lookup: CDR1 SGHTA, CDR2 FQGNSA. The CDR3 loop is CASSLGVNTIYF. CDR3 bases: TGTGCCAGCAGCTTAGGGGTAAACACCATATATTTT.

V usage is TRBV28 and J usage is TRBJ2-3; the match to TRBD1 covers 9 bases. The CDR3 is made up of 12 amino acids. Germline V CDR1 and CDR2: MDHEN, SYDVKM. The V and J ends lost 6 bases and 9 bases, in that order; junction bases with no gene match: 4. The CDR3 loop reads CASRGTGRTQYF. DNA of the CDR3: TGTGCCAGCAGGGGGACAGGGCGAACGCAGTATTTT. Using reference TRBV28 and TRBJ2-3 for the parts outside the CDR3, the full variable domain is DVKVTQSSRYLVKRTGEKVFLECVQDMDHENMFWYRQDPGLGLRLIYFSYDVKMKEKGDIPEGYSVSREKKERFSLILESASTNQTSMYLCASRGTGRTQYFGPGTRLTVL.

This clonotype was observed at least ten times. The CDR3 loop is CATGLTDTQYF. CDR3 bases: TGTGCTACGGGGCTGACAGATACGCAGTATTTT. The chain is built from TRBV3-1 and TRBJ2-3; D possibly uses TRBD1 or TRBD2 (5 bases each). CDR3 size: 11 residues. The V gene's germline CDR1 is LGHDT and CDR2 YNNKEL (reference sequence).

The V call is TRBV9, the J call TRBJ2-3, with unresolved D. Germline V gives CDR1 SGDLS, CDR2 YYNGEE. The CDR3 consists of 16 residues. Trimming took 3 bases from V and 2 from J, leaving 16 bases between them. CDR3 protein: CASSDVRGTNTDTQYF. The CDR3 bases are TGTGCCAGCAGCGATGTCCGCGGCACCAACACAGATACGCAGTATTTT. Drawing the rest from reference TRBV9 and TRBJ2-3, the complete variable domain is DSGVTQTPKHLITATGQRVTLRCSPRSGDLSVYWYQQSLDQGLQFLIQYYNGEERAKGNILERFSAQQFPDLHSELNLSSLELGDSALYFCASSDVRGTNTDTQYFGPGTRLTVL.

This clonotype was detected a few times. This chain joins TRBV7-2 and TRBJ2-3, with TRBD2 identical over 8 bases. The CDR3 sequence is 14 residues long. Germline CDR1 SGHTA, CDR2 FQGNSA. The V gene end was trimmed by 10 bases and the J gene end by 6 bases; junction bases not matched to a gene: 12. The CDR3 here is CATSFGGGLDTQYF. DNA for the CDR3: TGTGCCACCTCCTTTGGCGGGGGGCTTGATACGCAGTATTTT.

Many counts were recorded for this clonotype. The rearrangement joins TRBV7-2 to TRBJ2-7; a weak D match, TRBD1 (6 bases). The CDR3 has 16 amino acids. V dropped 5 bases and J dropped 0 bases, with 17 bases sitting between them. In germline, CDR1 is SGHTA, CDR2 FQGNSA. CDR3 residues: CASSQRSAGDSYEQYF. The CDR3, as DNA: TGTGCCAGCAGCCAGCGGTCAGCAGGGGACTCCTACGAGCAGTACTTC.

The genes are TRBV3-1 and TRBJ2-2; D perhaps matches TRBD2 (6 bases). Deletions cut 3 bases from V and 5 bases from J, with 13 bases between. The CDR3 sequence is 15 residues long. CDR1 is LGHDT and CDR2 is YNNKEL in the germline V gene (reference sequence). The CDR3 DNA sequence: TGTGCCAGCAGCCAGTTTAGCGGTGGGACCGGGGAGCTGTTTTTT. This encodes CASSQFSGGTGELFF.

This clonotype was observed at least ten times. V and J are TRBV7-9 and TRBJ2-3, with 9 bases fitting TRBD2. The CDR3 contains 15 residues. The ends lost 1 base at V and 2 bases at J; junction bases unmatched: 1. Germline V gene data show CDR1 as SEHNR and CDR2 as FQNEAQ (reference sequence). The CDR3 loop is CASSLVAGVTDTQYF. The DNA for the CDR3 is TGTGCCAGCAGCTTAGTAGCGGGAGTCACAGATACGCAGTATTTT.